This TCR beta chain emerged from a study of OX40 agonist ivuxolimab in advanced cancers. As for the study more broadly: Ivuxolimab was an agonistic, fully human IgG2 monoclonal antibody directed against OX40 (CD134), a costimulatory receptor. Intravenous ivuxolimab was administered to patients every 2 weeks at six dose levels: 0.01, 0.1, 0.3, 1.5, 3 and 10 mg/kg. Of the approximately 50 dose-escalation patients, hepatocellular carcinoma was present in around 20, melanoma in approximately 15, renal cell carcinoma in 9 and head and neck cancer in 9. The dose-escalation cohort was 82.7% male with a mean age of roughly 62 years, ranging from roughly 20 to 80. Patients were allowed to have had prior anti-PD-1, anti-PD-L1 or anti-CTLA-4 therapy, and approximately 40% of the dose-escalation patients had been treated with checkpoint inhibitors. Partial responses occurred in three dose-escalation patients: two with cutaneous melanoma and one with hepatocellular carcinoma. Peripheral TCRbeta sequencing aimed to test whether ivuxolimab altered TCR sequence diversity and caused clonal T-cell expansion. The monotherapy dose-escalation portion (N of about 50 patients) of the phase I ivuxolimab trial is reported in the paper. Overall results and qualifications from the work: The antigen specificity of the clonally expanded peripheral T cells was not determined. After ivuxolimab, CD8+ T cells had more expanded clones than CD4+ T cells on average. In partial responders in the 0.1-3.0 mg/kg groups, normalized peripheral clonal expansion was found to be among the lowest, especially among CD8+ T cells. Low levels of normalized T-cell clonal expansion were also shown by some nonresponding patients. At doses from 0.1 to 3.0 mg/kg, clonal expansion was seen in both CD4+ and CD8+ blood T cells between baseline and week 6.

Genomic DNA was extracted from sorted cells for sequencing of the TCRbeta CDR3 region. The immunoSEQ Assay was used to sequence the TCRbeta CDR3 regions. Entries here come from immuneACCESS through TCRdb and include only in-frame sequences with V and J called. Some clones fail to appear in such tables; in the studies checked, an unresolved V gene covers under half of the shortfall, and the cause of the remainder is unknown. For this sample the table gives approximately 70,000 clones, of which approximately 83% were detected only once. Together, the top ten hold approximately 1.4% of the sample. Patients with a history of autoimmune disease or receiving systemic immunosuppression were excluded from the trial. Peripheral blood for TCR sequencing was drawn from every dose cohort at baseline, at cycle 4 day 1 and at cycle 7 day 1. Samples were obtained from an open-label, multicenter, first-in-human phase I dose-escalation trial of ivuxolimab. Adults with locally advanced or metastatic melanoma, renal cell, hepatocellular, or head and neck squamous cell carcinoma were enrolled in the trial. CD4+ and CD8+ T cells were sorted separately from peripheral blood before TCR sequencing.

As to this clone: No antigen is known for it. No per-base quality is available; no much larger clone lies one base away.

Clipping removes 2 bases from V and 6 bases from J, with 3 as the unmatched junction base count. The germline V gene encodes CDR1 MNHEY and CDR2 SMNVEV (reference sequence). The cysteine opens and the phenylalanine closes a CDR3 of 14 amino acids. The entry retains the CDR3 DNA only, 42 bases that are in frame from base 1. This material consisted of CD4+ or CD8+ T cells sorted from blood, taken in a trial of the OX40 agonist ivuxolimab. The rearranged segments are TRBV27 and TRBJ2-4; 8 bases in between match TRBD2. The origin of this receptor is an adult with an advanced solid tumor such as melanoma, head and neck, liver or kidney cancer. The DNA sequence is given as TGTGCCAGCAGTTTACCCGGGGGGGGAAACATTCAGTACTTC. Its translation reads: CASSLPGGGNIQYF.